This TCR beta chain was recorded in a study of T cells in Graves' hyperthyroidism and ophthalmopathy. Study details: Pretreatment peripheral blood was obtained at initial diagnosis.

This clonotype appeared many times. The investigators amplified TCR beta CDR3 regions from RNA transcripts. When the TCR CDR3 underwent first-round RT-PCR, the HTBI primer set was used. TCRdb redid the calling of the multiplex PCR reads with MiXCR, one entry per CDR3 protein. In the table there are nearly 600,000 distinct CDR3 sequences, 14% of which are singletons. V was cut by 4 bases and J by 0 bases, with 8 bases left in between. Germline V gene data show CDR1 as GTSNPN and CDR2 as SVGIG (reference sequence). CDR3 length: 13 residues. The blood sample dates from first hyperthyroidism diagnosis, preceding any ophthalmopathy symptoms.

The chain carries TRBV30 and TRBJ2-3; D not certain. Source material: blood. The TCR originated in a young woman with Graves' hyperthyroidism that later progressed to Graves' ophthalmopathy. The CDR3 DNA reads as TGTGCCTGGAACCCTACTAGCACAGATACGCAGTATTTT. Residues: CAWNPTSTDTQYF.